This entry features one TCR beta chain sequence. Germline V lookup: CDR1 MNHNY, CDR2 SVGAGI (reference sequence). There are 13 residues in the CDR3. V lost 6 bases and J lost 6; bases outside the gene matches: 5. This sample is part of a study of blood T cell repertoires in COVID-19. In the source study's methods: From reference gene primer amplification, estimates of nucleated cell counts were derived. Libraries were prepared by immunoSEQ multiplex PCR; TCRdb keeps only in-frame clonotypes and omits some of them. V, J and clone size were drawn from that table, and D and trimming were deduced from the DNA. The sample records approximately 210,000 clones, roughly 85% being singletons.

The chain joins TRBV6-6 to TRBJ1-5, with 7 nucleotides matching TRBD1. The sequence was collected from a woman aged 70-85 years with active or convalescent COVID-19. Input material: peripheral blood. The CDR3: CASRQQGSQPQHF. The CDR3 nucleotides read TGTGCCAGCAGACAACAGGGGAGTCAGCCCCAGCATTTT.